This T cell receptor beta chain was documented in a study of shared clonotypes between healthy human individuals. The assay ran at deep level. Profiling relied on immunoSEQ multiplex PCR, and the TCRdb table lists in-frame clones only, not all of them. Here the sample spans 950,000 to 1,300,000 clones, around 75% being singletons. The J segment lost 10 bases and the V segment lost 5 bases, leaving 14 bases of the junction unmatched. Per the germline V gene, CDR1 is SGHTA and CDR2 is FQGNSA. The CDR3 spans 15 residues. The J gene is TRBJ2-1, the V gene TRBV7-2; 7 bases match TRBD2. This clonotype originated in a man in his late teens or twenties in good health. The sequenced sample was memory CD4+ T cells sorted from blood. The subset denotes: CD45RA-negative fraction. The CDR3 loop reads CASSRPPHGAGEQFF. The CDR3 region has the DNA TGTGCCAGCAGCCGGCCCCCTCATGGAGCGGGAGAGCAGTTCTTC.